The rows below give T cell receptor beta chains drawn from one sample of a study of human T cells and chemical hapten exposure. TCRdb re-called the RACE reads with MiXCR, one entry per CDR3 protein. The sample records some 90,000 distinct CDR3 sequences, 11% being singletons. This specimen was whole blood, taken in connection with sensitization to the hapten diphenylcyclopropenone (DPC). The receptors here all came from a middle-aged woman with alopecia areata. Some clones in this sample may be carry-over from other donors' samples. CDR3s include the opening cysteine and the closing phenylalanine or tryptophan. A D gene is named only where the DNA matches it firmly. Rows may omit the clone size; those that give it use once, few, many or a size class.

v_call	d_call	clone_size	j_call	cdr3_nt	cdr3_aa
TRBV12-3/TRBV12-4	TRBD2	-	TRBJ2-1	TGTGCCAGCAGGGCCAGCGGGGATCAGAGGTACAATGAGCAGTTCTTC	CASRASGDQRYNEQFF
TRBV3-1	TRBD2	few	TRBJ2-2	TGTGCCAGCAGCCGGAGACTAAGCGGGAGGGAAACCGGGGAGCTGTTTTTT	CASSRRLSGRETGELFF
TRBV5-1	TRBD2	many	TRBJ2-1	TGCGCCAGCAGCTTACCTAGCGGGAGGGTCAATGAGCAGTTCTTC	CASSLPSGRVNEQFF
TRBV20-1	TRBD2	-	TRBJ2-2	TGCAGTGCTCCCTCAGCGGGAGCGAACACCGGGGAGCTGTTTTTT	CSAPSAGANTGELFF
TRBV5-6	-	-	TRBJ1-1	TGTGCCAGCAGCTTTGACGAGAACACTGAAGCTTTCTTT	CASSFDENTEAFF
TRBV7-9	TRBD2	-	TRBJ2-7	TGTGCCAGCAGCTTAGCTCTAGCGGGAGACGAGCAGTACTTC	CASSLALAGDEQYF
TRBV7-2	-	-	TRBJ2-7	TGTGCCAGCAGCTTAGGAGACGCTAGGTCGCACGAGCAGTACTTC	CASSLGDARSHEQYF
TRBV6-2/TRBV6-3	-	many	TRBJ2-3	TGTGCCAGCAGATCCTGGAGGTCGGGCACAGATACGCAGTATTTT	CASRSWRSGTDTQYF
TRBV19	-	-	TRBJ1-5	TGTGCCAGTATCCCGGGGAGTAGCAATCAGCCCCAGCATTTT	CASIPGSSNQPQHF
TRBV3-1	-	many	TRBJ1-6	TGTGCCAGCAGCCAAGACCCACGATCCCAGGGGAGGAAGGCCAATTCACCCCTCCACTTT	CASSQDPRSQGRKANSPLHF
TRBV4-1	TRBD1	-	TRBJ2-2	TGCGCCAGCAGCCAGGACAGGGGGACCGGGGAGCTGTTTTTT	CASSQDRGTGELFF
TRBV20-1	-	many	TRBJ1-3	TGCAGTGCTAGTTCCGCAGGGTATTCTGGAAACACCATATATTTT	CSASSAGYSGNTIYF
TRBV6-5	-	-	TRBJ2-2	TGTGCCAGCAGTTACTTTTACGTGAGGGACATCAGGAACACCGGGGAGCTGTTTTTT	CASSYFYVRDIRNTGELFF
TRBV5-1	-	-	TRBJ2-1	TGCGCCAGCAAGGCGACCAGCTCCTACAATGAGCAGTTCTTC	CASKATSSYNEQFF
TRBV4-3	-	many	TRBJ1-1	TGCGCCAGCAGCCGAGGGGCATTAAACACTGAAGCTTTCTTT	CASSRGALNTEAFF
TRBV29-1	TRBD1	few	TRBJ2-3	TGCAGCGTTGGGGACAGGGGGAAGACAGATACGCAGTATTTT	CSVGDRGKTDTQYF
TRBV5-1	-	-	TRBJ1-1	TGCGCCAGCAGCTTGGAATCTGTCTCCACTGAAGCTTTCTTT	CASSLESVSTEAFF
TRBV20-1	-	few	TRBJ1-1	TGCAGTGCTAGATCGGGCAGGGACACTGAAGCTTTCTTT	CSARSGRDTEAFF
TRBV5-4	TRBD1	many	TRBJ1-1	TGTGCCAGCAGCTTACAGGGGGCGAACACTGAAGCTTTCTTT	CASSLQGANTEAFF
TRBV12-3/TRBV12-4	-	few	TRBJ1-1	TGTGCCAGCAGTTTTAAGATGAACACTGAAGCTTTCTTT	CASSFKMNTEAFF
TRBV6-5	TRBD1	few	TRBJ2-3	TGTGCCAGCAGTGTACAGGGGAAGAGCACAGATACGCAGTATTTT	CASSVQGKSTDTQYF
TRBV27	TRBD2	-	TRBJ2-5	TGTGCCAGCAGTCCCTGGCTAGCGGGTTTCCAAGAGACCCAGTACTTC	CASSPWLAGFQETQYF
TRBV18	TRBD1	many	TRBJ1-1	TGTGCCAGCTCCCAAAGGGACAGTCAGGGCACTGAAGCTTTCTTT	CASSQRDSQGTEAFF
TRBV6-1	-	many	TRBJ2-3	TGTGCCAGCAGTTTCTCGGGGGATACGCAGTATTTT	CASSFSGDTQYF
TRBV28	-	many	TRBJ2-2	TGTGCCAGCAGTTTAGGGGGAGTTGGCGGGGAGCTGTTTTTT	CASSLGGVGGELFF
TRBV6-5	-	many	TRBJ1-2	TGTGCCAGCCTTGGTGCCTATGGCTACACCTTC	CASLGAYGYTF
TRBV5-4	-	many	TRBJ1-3	TGTGCCAGCAGCAGCGGGACCGGGACGGCCGTTGGAAACACCATATATTTT	CASSSGTGTAVGNTIYF
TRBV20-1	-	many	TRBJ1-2	TGCAGTGCTAGTATGTTTGGACAGAATGGCTACACCTTC	CSASMFGQNGYTF
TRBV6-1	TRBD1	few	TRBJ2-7	TGTGCCAGCAGTGACCCGGGACAGTCCTACGAGCAGTACTTC	CASSDPGQSYEQYF
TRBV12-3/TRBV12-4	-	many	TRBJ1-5	TGTGCCAGCAGTCTCCGGAGGGGTCAGCCCCAGCATTTT	CASSLRRGQPQHF
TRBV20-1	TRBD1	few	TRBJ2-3	TGCAGTGCTAGAGATCTGGGGCAGGGGGGCACAGATACGCAGTATTTT	CSARDLGQGGTDTQYF
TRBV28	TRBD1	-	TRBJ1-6	TGTGCCAGCAGCCTCGGACAGGAGCGAACTGATTCACCCCTCCACTTT	CASSLGQERTDSPLHF
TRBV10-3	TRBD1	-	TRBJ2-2	TGTGCCATCAGTGGAACCGGGACAGGGTTCTCCGGGGAGCTGTTTTTT	CAISGTGTGFSGELFF
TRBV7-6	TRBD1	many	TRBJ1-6	TGTGCCAGCAGCTTAGCGAACCAGGGGGCACGGAATTCACCCCTCCACTTT	CASSLANQGARNSPLHF
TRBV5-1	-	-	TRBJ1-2	TGCGCCAGCAGCTATACAGACACTAACTATGGCTACACCTTC	CASSYTDTNYGYTF
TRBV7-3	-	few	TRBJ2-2	TGTGCCAGCAGGGACTACCCGGGCGGGGAGCTGTTTTTT	CASRDYPGGELFF
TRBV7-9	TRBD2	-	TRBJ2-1	TGTGCCAGCAGCGTAGCGGGAGGGTCCTACAATGAGCAGTTCTTC	CASSVAGGSYNEQFF